This T cell receptor beta chain derives from a study of T cell responses to AZD1222 COVID-19 vaccine. Whole-study context: Timing groups of about 4 and about 12 weeks for second doses were pooled. Whole-study findings and limits: Donors were chiefly white British, with a greater number of females, and clonal diversity was perhaps underestimated.

The assay was immunoSEQ multiplex PCR, and TCRdb's table has in-frame clones only and misses some. Of roughly 150,000 clones listed, about 93% are singletons. To note about this clone: Its specificity is not known.

This CDR3 has 16 residues. Trimming removed 6 bases from V and 1 base from J; junction bases left unmatched: 5. Looked up from germline, CDR1 is SNHLY and CDR2 is FYNNEI. This chain connects TRBV2 to TRBJ2-5; 13 positions agree with TRBD2. The origin of this receptor is an adult in good health. The sample consisted of peripheral blood, taken on day 0 of AZD1222 vaccination. CDR3 residues: CASRKTSGGAQETQYF. The CDR3 coding sequence is TGTGCCAGCAGGAAAACTAGCGGGGGGGCCCAAGAGACCCAGTACTTC.